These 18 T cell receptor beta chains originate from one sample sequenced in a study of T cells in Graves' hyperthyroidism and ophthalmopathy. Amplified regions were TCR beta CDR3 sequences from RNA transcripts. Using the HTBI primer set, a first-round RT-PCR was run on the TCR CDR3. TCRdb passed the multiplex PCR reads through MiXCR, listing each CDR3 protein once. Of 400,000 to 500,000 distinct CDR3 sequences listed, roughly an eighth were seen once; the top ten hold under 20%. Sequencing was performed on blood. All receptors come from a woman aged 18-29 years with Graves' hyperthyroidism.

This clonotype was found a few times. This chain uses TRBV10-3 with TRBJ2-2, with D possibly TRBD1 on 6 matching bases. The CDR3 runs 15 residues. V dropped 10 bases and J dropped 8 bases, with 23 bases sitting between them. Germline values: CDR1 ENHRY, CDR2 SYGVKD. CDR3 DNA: TGTGCCACCTGGGGGCTAGAAAATCCTTCAGGGGAGCTGTTTTTT. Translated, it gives CATWGLENPSGELFF.

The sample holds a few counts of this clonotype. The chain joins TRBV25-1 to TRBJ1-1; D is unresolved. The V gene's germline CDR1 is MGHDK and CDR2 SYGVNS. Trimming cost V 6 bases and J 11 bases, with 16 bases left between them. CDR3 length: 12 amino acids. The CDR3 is CASSWLGGWAFF. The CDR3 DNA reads TGTGCCAGCAGCTGGTTAGGCGGCTGGGCTTTCTTT.

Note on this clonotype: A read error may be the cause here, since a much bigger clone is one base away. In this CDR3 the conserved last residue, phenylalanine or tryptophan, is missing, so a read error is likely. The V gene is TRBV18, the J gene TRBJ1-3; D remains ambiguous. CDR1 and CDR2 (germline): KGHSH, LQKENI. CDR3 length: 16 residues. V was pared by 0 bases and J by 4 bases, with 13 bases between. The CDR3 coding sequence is TGTGCCAGCTCACCACCTGAGGGAAAAATGGGAAACACCATATATTCT. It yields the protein CASSPPEGKMGNTIYS.

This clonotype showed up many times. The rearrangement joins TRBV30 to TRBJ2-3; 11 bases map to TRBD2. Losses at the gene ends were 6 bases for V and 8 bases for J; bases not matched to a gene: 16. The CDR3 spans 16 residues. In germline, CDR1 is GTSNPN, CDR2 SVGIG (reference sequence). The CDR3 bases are TGTGCCTGTTCCCCAGGGCTAGCGGGAGGAGGGGCTACGCAGTATTTT. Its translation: CACSPGLAGGGATQYF.

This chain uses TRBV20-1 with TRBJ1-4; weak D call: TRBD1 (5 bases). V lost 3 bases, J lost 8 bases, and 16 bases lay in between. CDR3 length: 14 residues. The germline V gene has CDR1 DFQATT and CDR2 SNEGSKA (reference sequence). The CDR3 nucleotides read TGCAGTGCTAGTCTTGGGACGGCTGAAGAAAAACTGTTTTTT. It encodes CSASLGTAEEKLFF.

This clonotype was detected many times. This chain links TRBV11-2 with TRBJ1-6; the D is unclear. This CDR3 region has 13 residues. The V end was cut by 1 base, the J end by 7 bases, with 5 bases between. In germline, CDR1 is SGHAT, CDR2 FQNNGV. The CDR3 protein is CASSLVLNSPLHF. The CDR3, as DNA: TGTGCCAGCAGCTTAGTACTCAATTCACCCCTCCACTTT. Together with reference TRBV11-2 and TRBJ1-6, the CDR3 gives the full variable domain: EAGVAQSPRYKIIEKRQSVAFWCNPISGHATLYWYQQILGQGPKLLIQFQNNGVVDDSQLPKDRFSAERLKGVDSTLKIQPAKLEDSAVYLCASSLVLNSPLHFGNGTRLTVT.

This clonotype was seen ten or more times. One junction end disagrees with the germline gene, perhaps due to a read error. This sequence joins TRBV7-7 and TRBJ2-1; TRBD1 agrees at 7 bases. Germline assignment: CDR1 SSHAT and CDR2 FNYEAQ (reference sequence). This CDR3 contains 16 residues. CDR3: CASSLGPGQIYNEQFF. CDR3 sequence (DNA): TGTGCTAGCAGCTTAGGGCCGGGACAGATATACAATGAGCAGTTCTTC.

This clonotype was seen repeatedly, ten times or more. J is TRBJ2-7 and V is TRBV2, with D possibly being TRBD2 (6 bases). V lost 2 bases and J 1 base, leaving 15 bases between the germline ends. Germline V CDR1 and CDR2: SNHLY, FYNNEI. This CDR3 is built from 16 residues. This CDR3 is CASSERPRELSYEQYV. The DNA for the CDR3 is TGTGCCAGCAGTGAAAGGCCCCGGGAGCTGTCCTACGAGCAGTACGTC.

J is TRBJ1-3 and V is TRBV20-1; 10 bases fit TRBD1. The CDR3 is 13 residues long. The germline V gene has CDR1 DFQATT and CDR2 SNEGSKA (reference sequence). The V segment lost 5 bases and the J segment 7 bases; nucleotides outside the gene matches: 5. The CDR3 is CSALGQGMNTIYF. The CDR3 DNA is TGCAGTGCTCTGGGACAGGGGATGAACACCATATATTTT.

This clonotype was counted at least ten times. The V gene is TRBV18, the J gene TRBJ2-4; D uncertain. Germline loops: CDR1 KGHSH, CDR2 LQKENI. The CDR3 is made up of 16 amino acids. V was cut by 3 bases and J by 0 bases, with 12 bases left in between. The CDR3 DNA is TGTGCCAGCTCACCTTCCACAGATTTAGCCAAAAACATTCAGTACTTC. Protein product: CASSPSTDLAKNIQYF.

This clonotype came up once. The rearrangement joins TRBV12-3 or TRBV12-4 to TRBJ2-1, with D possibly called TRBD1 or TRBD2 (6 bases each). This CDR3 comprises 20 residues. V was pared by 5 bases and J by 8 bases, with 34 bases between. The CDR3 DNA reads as TGTGCCAGCAGTGGCCCCCAGGGGCGGGATATACCCCCAATCTCTTATGAGCAGTTCTTC. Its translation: CASSGPQGRDIPPISYEQFF.

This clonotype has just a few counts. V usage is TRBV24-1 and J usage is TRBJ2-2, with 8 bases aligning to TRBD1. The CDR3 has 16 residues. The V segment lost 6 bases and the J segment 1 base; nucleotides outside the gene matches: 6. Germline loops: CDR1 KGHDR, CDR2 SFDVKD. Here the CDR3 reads CATSPTGTGNTGELFF. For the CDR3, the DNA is TGTGCCACCAGTCCAACCGGGACAGGGAACACCGGGGAGCTGTTTTTT.

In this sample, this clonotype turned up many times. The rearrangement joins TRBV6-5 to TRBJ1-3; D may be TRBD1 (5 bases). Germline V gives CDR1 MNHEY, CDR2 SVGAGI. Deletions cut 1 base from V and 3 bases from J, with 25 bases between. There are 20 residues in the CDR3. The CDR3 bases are TGTGCCAGCAGTTACTACCCGCCCGGGACGCTACCGTTTCTTGGAAACACCATATATTTT. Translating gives CASSYYPPGTLPFLGNTIYF.

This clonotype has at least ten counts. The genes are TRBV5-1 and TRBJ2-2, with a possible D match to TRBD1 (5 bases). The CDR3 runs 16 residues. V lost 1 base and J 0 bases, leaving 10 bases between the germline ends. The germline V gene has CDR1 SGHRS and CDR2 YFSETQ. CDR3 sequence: CASSLIIGANTGELFF. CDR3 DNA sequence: TGCGCCAGCAGCTTGATTATAGGGGCGAACACCGGGGAGCTGTTTTTT.

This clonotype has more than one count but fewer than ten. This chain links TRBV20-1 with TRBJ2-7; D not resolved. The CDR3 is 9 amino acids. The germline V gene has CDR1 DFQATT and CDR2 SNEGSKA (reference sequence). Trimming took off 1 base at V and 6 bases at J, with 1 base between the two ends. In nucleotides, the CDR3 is TGCAGTGCTAGAGTCGAGCAGTACTTC. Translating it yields CSARVEQYF.

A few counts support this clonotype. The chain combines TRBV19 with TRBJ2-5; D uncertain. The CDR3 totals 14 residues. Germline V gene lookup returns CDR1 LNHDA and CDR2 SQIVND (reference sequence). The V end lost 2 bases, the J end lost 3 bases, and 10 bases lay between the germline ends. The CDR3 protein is CASSISRAEETQYF. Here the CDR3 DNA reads TGTGCCAGTAGTATATCACGCGCCGAAGAGACCCAGTACTTC.

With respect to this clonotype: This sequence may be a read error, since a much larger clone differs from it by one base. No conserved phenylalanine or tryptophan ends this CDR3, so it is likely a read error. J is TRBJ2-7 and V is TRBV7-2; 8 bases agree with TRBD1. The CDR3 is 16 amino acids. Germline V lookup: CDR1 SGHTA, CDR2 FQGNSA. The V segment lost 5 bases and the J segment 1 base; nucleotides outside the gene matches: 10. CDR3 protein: CASSPGTTGVSYEQYL. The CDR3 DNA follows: TGTGCCAGCAGCCCCGGAACGACAGGGGTATCCTACGAGCAGTACCTC.

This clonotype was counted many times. CDR3 sequence (DNA): TGTGCCAGCAGTTTGGTAGCGGGAGGTTTCAGTGAGCAGTTCTTC. This codes for CASSLVAGGFSEQFF. The chain joins TRBV27 to TRBJ2-1; 10 nucleotides agree with TRBD2. The trim removed 3 bases at V and 9 bases at J, leaving 8 bases unmatched. Germline V gives CDR1 MNHEY, CDR2 SMNVEV (reference sequence). The CDR3 runs to 15 residues.